Shown below are 32 T cell receptor beta chains from a single sample sequenced in a study of tumor-infiltrating lymphocytes in localized non-small cell lung cancer (TCRdb year 2021). Libraries came from the immunoSEQ multiplex PCR assay. TCRdb mirrors the immuneACCESS table, restricted to in-frame sequences. Some clones are absent from its copies; in checked studies, under half trace to an unresolved V gene, and the reason for the others is unknown. The sample table holds about 6,000 clones, of which less than 85% were seen once. Approximately 5.6% of the sample lies in the top ten. Sequencing was carried out using lung tumor tissue. Every receptor here comes from a human donor with non-small cell lung cancer.

The chain carries TRBV19 and TRBJ2-3; the D is unclear. CDR3 length: 11 amino acids. The V gene lost 3 bases and the J gene lost 6 bases, with 4 bases spanning the gap. Germline V CDR1 and CDR2: LNHDA, SQIVND (reference sequence). This CDR3 is CASSITDTQYF. The CDR3 nucleotides read TGTGCCAGTAGTATTACTGATACGCAGTATTTT.

The chain has TRBV4-3 and TRBJ2-1; weak D call: TRBD2 (7 bases). The V and J ends lost 0 bases and 1 base respectively, with 13 bases between them. Germline CDR1 is LGHNA and CDR2 is YSLEER. The CDR3 extends over 17 amino acids. The CDR3 sequence: CASSQERGGVSYNEQFF. The CDR3 DNA is TGCGCCAGCAGCCAAGAAAGGGGGGGGGTGTCCTACAATGAGCAGTTCTTC.

The chain links TRBV9 to TRBJ1-5; 7 nucleotides align to TRBD1. CDR1 and CDR2 from the germline V gene are SGDLS and YYNGEE. This CDR3 region has 17 residues. V lost 3 bases, J lost 4 bases, and 13 bases stayed unmatched. Here the CDR3 reads CASSAHIPGQRNQPQHF. The CDR3 nucleotides read TGTGCCAGCAGCGCACATATTCCGGGACAGAGAAATCAGCCCCAGCATTTT. Together with reference TRBV9 and TRBJ1-5, the CDR3 gives the full variable domain: DSGVTQTPKHLITATGQRVTLRCSPRSGDLSVYWYQQSLDQGLQFLIQYYNGEERAKGNILERFSAQQFPDLHSELNLSSLELGDSALYFCASSAHIPGQRNQPQHFGDGTRLSIL.

The chain employs TRBV5-4 and TRBJ1-2; D ambiguous. This CDR3 region has 15 residues. V lost 0 bases and J lost 0, with 9 bases in between. In germline, CDR1 is SGHNT, CDR2 YYREEE (reference sequence). This chain's CDR3 is CASSLGQNPNYGYTF. CDR3 nucleotide sequence: TGTGCCAGCAGCTTGGGGCAGAACCCTAACTATGGCTACACCTTC.

CDR3 in amino acids: CASSLTGVSYNEQFF. The CDR3 DNA follows: TGTGCCAGCAGCTTAACAGGGGTTTCCTACAATGAGCAGTTCTTC. The rearrangement joins TRBV7-6 to TRBJ2-1; the match to TRBD1 covers 7 bases. V trimming: 2 bases; J trimming: 1 base; junction bases outside the gene matches: 2. Germline V CDR1 and CDR2: SGHVS, FNYEAQ. The CDR3 has 15 amino acids.

This clone was counted a single time. This chain links TRBV7-9 with TRBJ2-5; no clear D. V dropped 3 bases and J dropped 2 bases, with 13 bases sitting between them. CDR3 size: 15 residues. Germline CDR1 SEHNR, CDR2 FQNEAQ (reference sequence). The CDR3 sequence is CASSLGSLQQETQYF. CDR3 bases: TGTGCCAGCAGCTTGGGCAGCCTTCAACAAGAGACCCAGTACTTC.

The J gene is TRBJ2-5, the V gene TRBV4-2, with 7 bases lining up with TRBD2. The J call is in doubt because the DNA end fits TRBJ2-7 better. From germline, CDR1 is LGHNA and CDR2 YNFKEQ. This CDR3 contains 15 residues. Here the CDR3 DNA reads TGTGCCAGCAGCCAAGGACTAGCCGCCTCCTACGAGCAGTACTTC. Amino acids: CASSQGLAASYEQYF.

This sequence joins TRBV23-1 and TRBJ2-2; D call uncertain. TRBV23-1 is identified as an open reading frame with a role that is uncertain. There are 10 residues in the CDR3. The ends were cut back, 9 bases at V and 7 bases at J, with 6 bases in the middle. Written as DNA, the CDR3 is TGCGCCAGGAAGTACGGGGAGCTGTTTTTT. Encoded protein: CARKYGELFF.

V usage is TRBV7-2 and J usage is TRBJ2-7; the D gene is possibly TRBD1 (6 bases). Trimming took off 1 base at V and 3 bases at J, with 16 bases between the two ends. The CDR3 is 16 residues long. CDR1 SGHTA and CDR2 FQGNSA come from the germline V gene. The CDR3 sequence: CASSLGGAGEFYEQYF. The CDR3 DNA follows: TGTGCCAGCAGCTTAGGAGGGGCAGGGGAGTTCTACGAGCAGTACTTC.

This sequence joins TRBV28 and TRBJ2-7; D perhaps matches TRBD1 (6 bases). Germline loops: CDR1 MDHEN, CDR2 SYDVKM. The CDR3 is 14 amino acids. Trimming shortened V by 7 bases and J by 5 bases, and 18 bases separated the two germline ends. The CDR3 DNA reads TGTGCCAGCACCCCCCATGGGCCAGGGGACGAGCAGTACTTC. This translates into CASTPHGPGDEQYF.

This chain uses TRBV7-9 with TRBJ1-4, with D possibly being TRBD1 (5 bases). From germline, CDR1 is SEHNR and CDR2 FQNEAQ (reference sequence). The CDR3 is 15 amino acids. Trimming removed 5 bases at V and 2 bases at J, with 12 bases between. As DNA, the CDR3 is TGTGCCAGCAGCGCCGGGGACGGCACTAATGAAAAACTGTTTTTT. Translating gives CASSAGDGTNEKLFF.

The chain is built from TRBV11-2 and TRBJ2-3, with TRBD2 identical over 8 bases. V trimming: 1 base; J trimming: 5 bases; junction bases outside the gene matches: 5. Germline V lookup: CDR1 SGHAT, CDR2 FQNNGV. This CDR3 contains 15 residues. The CDR3 DNA reads as TGTGCCAGCAGCTTAGCGGCGGGAGGACGAGATACGCAGTATTTT. Translating gives CASSLAAGGRDTQYF.

In this sample, this clone turned up a few times. This sequence joins TRBV11-3 and TRBJ1-1; D is perhaps TRBD1 (6 bases). The CDR3 is 16 amino acids. Between the trimmed V and J ends, which lost 4 bases and 4 bases, there was a span of 19 bases. The germline V gene has CDR1 SGHNT and CDR2 YENEEA. The CDR3 region is CASSSGAGRIGTEAFF. CDR3 coding DNA: TGTGCCAGCAGCTCGGGGGCAGGGCGGATTGGCACTGAAGCTTTCTTT.

This clone was seen a single time. The rearrangement joins TRBV6-6 to TRBJ2-5; D gene ambiguous. V lost 5 bases and J lost 4, with 17 bases in between. CDR3 length: 15 amino acids. The germline V gene has CDR1 MNHNY and CDR2 SVGAGI (reference sequence). CDR3 residues: CASSASRRLGETQYF. The CDR3 bases are TGTGCCAGCAGTGCGAGCCGGCGATTGGGAGAGACCCAGTACTTC.

The rearrangement uses TRBV10-2 and TRBJ2-1; D ambiguous. The germline V gene has CDR1 WSHSY and CDR2 SAAADI. The CDR3 is 14 amino acids. Between the trimmed V and J ends, which lost 6 bases and 9 bases, there was a span of 18 bases. The CDR3 DNA reads as TGCGCCAGCAGCCAAGTTGCAGATCGCGGTGAGCAGTTCTTC. It encodes CASSQVADRGEQFF.

The chain combines TRBV7-8 with TRBJ1-1; D is ambiguous. The germline V gene has CDR1 SGHVS and CDR2 FQNEAQ. The CDR3 spans 14 residues. V dropped 1 base and J dropped 2 bases, with 8 bases sitting between them. The CDR3 reads CASSLDPPNTEAFF. The CDR3 DNA reads as TGTGCCAGCAGCTTAGACCCACCAAACACTGAAGCTTTCTTT.

The chain recombines TRBV5-1 with TRBJ1-1; the D gene is possibly TRBD1 (5 bases). Germline V gives CDR1 SGHRS, CDR2 YFSETQ. Between the trimmed V and J ends, which lost 0 bases and 1 base, there was a span of 10 bases. The CDR3 loop spans 15 amino acids. Here the CDR3 reads CASSLDRGTNTEAFF. In DNA form, the CDR3 reads TGCGCCAGCAGCTTGGACCGTGGGACGAACACTGAAGCTTTCTTT.

The rearrangement joins TRBV27 to TRBJ2-3, with 8 bases identical to TRBD1. The V gene's germline CDR1 is MNHEY and CDR2 SMNVEV (reference sequence). The CDR3 consists of 16 residues. After removal of 2 bases from V and 4 bases from J, the junction contained 8 bases not matched to a gene. The CDR3 nucleotides read TGTGCCAGCAGTTTAGGTGGCAGGGGGCAGGCAGATACGCAGTATTTT. Translation gives CASSLGGRGQADTQYF.

This clone was observed a few times. The chain recombines TRBV5-1 with TRBJ2-2; D possibly corresponds to TRBD2 (5 bases). Trimming stripped 0 bases from V and 3 bases from J, with 6 bases between. The CDR3 is 14 residues long. The germline V gene has CDR1 SGHRS and CDR2 YFSETQ. The DNA of the CDR3 is TGCGCCAGCAGCTTGGGGCGGGACACCGGGGAGCTGTTTTTT. Protein: CASSLGRDTGELFF.

The chain couples TRBV19 to TRBJ1-2, with TRBD1 as a possible D gene (6 bases). The CDR3 contains 19 residues. V gave up 1 base and J gave up 0 bases, with 21 bases separating them. The germline V gene has CDR1 LNHDA and CDR2 SQIVND (reference sequence). Here the CDR3 DNA reads TGTGCCAGTAGTATAGCTCGTGGGGGCAGGGGAAGATCTAACTATGGCTACACCTTC. Translated: CASSIARGGRGRSNYGYTF.

The chain uses TRBV10-3 and TRBJ1-5, with no clear D. Trimming took off 0 bases at V and 3 bases at J, with 9 bases between the two ends. This CDR3 has 15 residues. Germline loops: CDR1 ENHRY, CDR2 SYGVKD. CDR3 sequence reads: CAISESKSLNQPQHF. The CDR3 DNA reads TGTGCCATCAGTGAGTCGAAGTCACTCAATCAGCCCCAGCATTTT.

The chain links TRBV7-2 to TRBJ1-6; a weak D match, TRBD1 (6 bases). From germline, CDR1 is SGHTA and CDR2 FQGNSA. V gave up 3 bases and J gave up 3 bases, with 9 bases separating them. The CDR3 consists of 15 residues. DNA for the CDR3: TGTGCCAGCAGCTTGGACAGAATCTATAATTCACCCCTCCACTTT. It encodes CASSLDRIYNSPLHF. Using reference TRBV7-2 and TRBJ1-6 for the parts outside the CDR3, the full variable domain is GAGVSQSPSNKVTEKGKDVELRCDPISGHTALYWYRQSLGQGLEFLIYFQGNSAPDKSGLPSDRFSAERTGGSVSTLTIQRTQQEDSAVYLCASSLDRIYNSPLHFGNGTRLTVT.

A single count supports this clone. This chain links TRBV5-1 with TRBJ2-1, with D unresolved. The germline V gene encodes CDR1 SGHRS and CDR2 YFSETQ. CDR3 size: 15 residues. V was trimmed by 0 bases and J by 0 bases, leaving 7 bases between them. The CDR3 loop reads CASSLEGSSYNEQFF. The CDR3 nucleotides read TGCGCCAGCAGCTTGGAGGGTAGCTCCTACAATGAGCAGTTCTTC.

The rearrangement joins TRBV9 to TRBJ2-6, with 8 bases identical to TRBD2. Germline CDR1 reads SGDLS; CDR2 reads YYNGEE. The ends lost 4 bases at V and 0 bases at J; junction bases unmatched: 21. The CDR3 covers 22 residues. The CDR3 DNA reads as TGTGCCAGCAGCCCCTCGAGGAGGGAGACTAGCGCGTCATACTCTGGGGCCAACGTCCTGACTTTC. This gives the protein CASSPSRRETSASYSGANVLTF.

The chain has TRBV4-3 and TRBJ1-2; no clear D. From germline, CDR1 is LGHNA and CDR2 YSLEER. V gave up 1 base and J gave up 7 bases, with 13 bases separating them. This CDR3 spans 14 amino acids. The CDR3 is CASSQGGGMGGYTF. Here the CDR3 DNA reads TGCGCCAGCAGCCAAGGGGGAGGGATGGGTGGCTACACCTTC.

V usage is TRBV29-1 and J usage is TRBJ1-2, with a weak D call TRBD1 (5 bases). In germline, CDR1 is SQVTM, CDR2 ANQGSEA. CDR3 length: 14 amino acids. Trimming shortened V by 8 bases and J by 0 bases, and 16 bases separated the two germline ends. CDR3 coding DNA: TGCAGCTTCGGCCGGGACGGAGCTAACTATGGCTACACCTTC. Its translation is CSFGRDGANYGYTF. Looking up the rest from reference TRBV29-1 and TRBJ1-2 gives the full variable domain: SAVISQKPSRDICQRGTSLTIQCQVDSQVTMMFWYRQQPGQSLTLIATANQGSEATYESGFVIDKFPISRPNLTFSTLTVSNMSPEDSSIYLCSFGRDGANYGYTFGSGTRLTVV.

V usage is TRBV6-5 and J usage is TRBJ1-2, with 11 positions matching TRBD1. Trimming removed 6 bases from V and 7 bases from J; junction bases left unmatched: 4. The CDR3 extends over 13 amino acids. The germline gives CDR1 MNHEY, CDR2 SVGAGI. The CDR3 DNA reads TGTGCCAGCAGGGACAGGGGGCAGGTTGGCTACACCTTC. Translation: CASRDRGQVGYTF.

The V and J genes are TRBV29-1 and TRBJ2-3; a weak D match, TRBD2 (6 bases). Germline-derived CDR1 and CDR2 are SQVTM and ANQGSEA. This CDR3 is built from 12 residues. V shed 8 bases and J shed 0 bases, with 9 bases lying between them. The CDR3 coding sequence is TGCAGCTTTAGCGGTAGCACAGATACGCAGTATTTT. Its translation: CSFSGSTDTQYF.

V usage is TRBV9 and J usage is TRBJ2-2; 8 positions agree with TRBD1. Germline trimming cut 4 bases from V and 3 bases from J; bases unmatched to any gene: 11. The CDR3 length is 17 residues. Germline loops: CDR1 SGDLS, CDR2 YYNGEE. The chain's CDR3 is CASSHLHTGGYTGELFF. For the CDR3, the DNA is TGTGCCAGCAGCCACCTCCACACAGGGGGATACACCGGGGAGCTGTTTTTT.

In its sample, this clone was seen a few times. The chain carries TRBV4-2 and TRBJ2-7; 8 nucleotides align to TRBD2. CDR3 length equals 14 residues. With V trimmed by 0 bases and J by 3 bases, 1 base remained unmatched. From germline, CDR1 is LGHNA and CDR2 YNFKEQ. The CDR3 here is CASSQELADYEQYF. DNA of the CDR3: TGTGCCAGCAGCCAAGAACTAGCGGACTACGAGCAGTACTTC.

This clone has only one observation. The CDR3 DNA reads TGCGCCAGCTGCATGACGGGGTACAATGAGCAGTTCTTC. This sequence encodes CASCMTGYNEQFF. This chain joins TRBV5-1 and TRBJ2-1; a weak D match, TRBD2 (5 bases). The CDR3 contains 13 residues. The germline gives CDR1 SGHRS, CDR2 YFSETQ. The V end was cut by 7 bases, the J end by 4 bases, with 12 bases between.

This clone was seen a single time. The chain has TRBV7-2 and TRBJ1-1; 8 positions agree with TRBD1. Unmatched junction bases numbered 8, after V lost 1 base and J lost 10 bases. In germline, CDR1 is SGHTA, CDR2 FQGNSA. This CDR3 is 14 amino acids long. The CDR3 spells CASSLELTGVGAFF. The CDR3 nucleotides read TGTGCCAGCAGCTTAGAATTGACAGGGGTCGGAGCTTTCTTT.